Sequencing of this T cell receptor beta chain was carried out in a study of breast tumors, draining lymph nodes, adjacent tissues. Study conclusions and caveats: Compared with lymph nodes, tumors were less diverse; compared with nontumor tissue, more. The lymph node origin of tumor T cells was framed as consistent with a hypothesis, not demonstrated. Luminal-like breast cancer showed significantly greater tumor-nontumor repertoire similarity than basal-like breast cancer did.

From the multiplex PCR reads, TCRdb called clonotypes with MiXCR, one entry per CDR3 protein. The table includes around 70,000 distinct CDR3 sequences, roughly 44% detected once. Germline trimming cut 3 bases from V and 6 bases from J; bases unmatched to any gene: 7. The CDR3 runs to 15 residues. Germline V gene data show CDR1 as MNHEY and CDR2 as SVGEGT. This clonotype was counted ten times or more. The antigen is not known. The source material was breast tumor tissue. The chain joins TRBV6-2 or TRBV6-3 to TRBJ1-2; 10 bases match TRBD1. The clonotype comes from a female donor with breast cancer. Some clones in this sample may be carry-over from other donors' samples. CDR3 bases: TGTGCCAGCAGTTATAGGGACAGGGGATGGAATGGCTACACCTTC. Translation gives CASSYRDRGWNGYTF.